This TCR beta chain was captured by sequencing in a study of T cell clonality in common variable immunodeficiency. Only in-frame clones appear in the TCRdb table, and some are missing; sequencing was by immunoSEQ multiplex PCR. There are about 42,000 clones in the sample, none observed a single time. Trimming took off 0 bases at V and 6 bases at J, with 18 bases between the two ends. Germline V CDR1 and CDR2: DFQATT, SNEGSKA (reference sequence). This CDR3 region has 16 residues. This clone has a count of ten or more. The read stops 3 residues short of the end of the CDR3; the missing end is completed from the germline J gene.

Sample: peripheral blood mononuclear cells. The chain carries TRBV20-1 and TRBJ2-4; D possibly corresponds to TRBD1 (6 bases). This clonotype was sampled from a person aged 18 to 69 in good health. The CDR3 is CSARDLVQGLGNIQYF. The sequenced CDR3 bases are TGCAGTGCTAGAGATCTGGTGCAGGGGTTGGGAAACATT.